The text below deals with one T cell receptor beta chain. In the original analysis: Estimation of nucleated cell counts relied on the amplification of reference gene primers. Measured with immunoSEQ multiplex PCR; TCRdb has only the in-frame clones, and not every one. For V, J and clone size, that table is used; D and trimming come from the DNA. The profile covers 90,000 to 130,000 clones, with nearly 90% appearing a single time and approximately 4.8% taken by the ten largest. The CDR3 is made up of 14 amino acids. With V trimmed by 3 bases and J by 7 bases, 4 bases remained unmatched. Looked up from germline, CDR1 is MDHEN and CDR2 is SYDVKM. The data were obtained in a study of blood T cell repertoires in COVID-19. Study overall: Sources were T cells, B-cell-depleted T cells, or PBMCs; the material itself was cDNA or gDNA.

This clonotype originated in a human donor in a cohort sampled during active COVID-19. Sequenced sample: peripheral blood. The chain employs TRBV28 and TRBJ2-1, with 9 nucleotides matching TRBD2. CDR3 nucleotides: TGTGCCAGCAGTTTTGCGGGAGGGATGAATGAGCAGTTCTTC. This encodes CASSFAGGMNEQFF.